The entry that follows covers one T cell receptor beta chain sequence. Its antigen is not identified. This CDR3 has 12 amino acids. Trimming took 6 bases from V and 1 from J, leaving 6 bases between them. The V gene's germline CDR1 is MNHEY and CDR2 SMNVEV (reference sequence). Assay: immunoSEQ multiplex PCR; the TCRdb copy retains only in-frame clones and omits some. The sample gives about 580,000 clones, nearly 98% of which show up once; 0.3% is in the top ten. This entry belongs to a study of shared clonotypes between healthy human individuals. Across the whole study: Each donor's CD4 naive and CD4 memory cells filled three plates apiece, CD8 naive two, and CD8 memory one. Findings and limits, study-wide: Naive CD4 clonotypes were shared across a few donors at roughly 5.5%. On the whole, naive subsets had larger estimated richness than memory subsets had.

Naivety among CD8 cells was defined by CD45RO negativity and positive CCR7 selection, thereby excluding terminally differentiated effector memory CD45RA+ cells. Sample: naive CD8+ T cells sorted from blood. The chain combines TRBV27 with TRBJ2-5, with no clear D. The receptor comes from a man younger than 40 in good health. The CDR3 nucleotides are TGTGCCAGCAGCGACCTCCAAGAGACCCAGTACTTC. Residues: CASSDLQETQYF.